This T cell receptor (beta chain) was observed in a study of identical twins. Notes on the study in general: Within twin pairs, the out-of-frame alpha sequences they shared showed excess low generation probability. The models systematically underestimated how much out-of-frame TCR alpha was shared in monozygotic twins.

Concerning this clonotype: Its antigen is not known.

Unique molecular identifiers were present on cDNA, and template switching added a universal primer site. TCRdb reprocessed the 5' RACE reads with MiXCR, giving one entry per CDR3 protein. In the table there are 700,000 or so distinct CDR3 sequences, more than 6.5% of which are singletons. These data were also reused for a study on yellow fever vaccine responses in identical twins. Per that paper: After vaccination, twins' T cell response reportedly seemed partly convergent, partly personalized.

The sample was PBMCs. The receptor was derived from a woman aged 18-29 years in good health.

The CDR3 region is CASSSPTGGLSGANVLTF. Written as DNA, the CDR3 is TGTGCCAGCAGTTCGCCGACAGGGGGCCTTTCTGGGGCCAACGTCCTGACTTTC. This chain connects TRBV6-2 or TRBV6-3 to TRBJ2-6; 10 bases map to TRBD1. The V and J ends lost 4 bases and 1 base, in that order; junction bases with no gene match: 7. Germline assignment: CDR1 MNHEY and CDR2 SVGEGT. CDR3 length: 18 residues.